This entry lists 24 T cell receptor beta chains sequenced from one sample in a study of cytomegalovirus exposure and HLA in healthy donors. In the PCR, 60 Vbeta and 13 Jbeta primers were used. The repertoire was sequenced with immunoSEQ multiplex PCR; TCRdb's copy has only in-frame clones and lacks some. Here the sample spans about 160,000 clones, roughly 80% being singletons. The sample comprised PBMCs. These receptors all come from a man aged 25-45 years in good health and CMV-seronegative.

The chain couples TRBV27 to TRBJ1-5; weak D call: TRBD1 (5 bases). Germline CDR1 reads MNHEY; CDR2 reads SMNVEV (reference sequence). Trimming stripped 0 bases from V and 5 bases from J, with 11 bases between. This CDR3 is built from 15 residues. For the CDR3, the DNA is TGTGCCAGCAGTTTATCACGGACGGGGGATCAGCCCCAGCATTTT. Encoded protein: CASSLSRTGDQPQHF.

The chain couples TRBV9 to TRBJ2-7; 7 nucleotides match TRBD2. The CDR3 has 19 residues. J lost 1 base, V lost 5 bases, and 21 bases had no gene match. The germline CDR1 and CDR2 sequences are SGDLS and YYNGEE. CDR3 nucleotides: TGTGCCAGCAGTCCTCGGGGCCTCCCGGGGGGAGCTGGTTCCTACGAGCAGTACTTC. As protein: CASSPRGLPGGAGSYEQYF.

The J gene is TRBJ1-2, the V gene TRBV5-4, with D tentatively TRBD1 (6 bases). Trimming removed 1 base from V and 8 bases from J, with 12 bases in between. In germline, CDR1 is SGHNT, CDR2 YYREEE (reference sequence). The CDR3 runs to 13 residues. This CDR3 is CASSLMGAKGYTF. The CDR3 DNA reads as TGTGCCAGCAGCTTGATGGGGGCTAAGGGCTACACCTTC.

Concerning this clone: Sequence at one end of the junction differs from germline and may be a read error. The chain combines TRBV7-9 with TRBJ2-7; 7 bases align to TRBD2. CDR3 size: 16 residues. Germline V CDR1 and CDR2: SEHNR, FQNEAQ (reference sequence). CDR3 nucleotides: TGTTCCAGCAGCGGGGCTAGCGGCCCGAGCTCCTACGAGCAGTACTTC. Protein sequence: CSSSGASGPSSYEQYF.

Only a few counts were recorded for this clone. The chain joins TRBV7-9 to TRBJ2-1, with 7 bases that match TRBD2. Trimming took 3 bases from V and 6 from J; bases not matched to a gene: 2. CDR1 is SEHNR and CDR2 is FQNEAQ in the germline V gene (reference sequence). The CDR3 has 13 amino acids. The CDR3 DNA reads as TGTGCCAGCAGCTTGGGCGGGAGCAATGAGCAGTTCTTC. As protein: CASSLGGSNEQFF.

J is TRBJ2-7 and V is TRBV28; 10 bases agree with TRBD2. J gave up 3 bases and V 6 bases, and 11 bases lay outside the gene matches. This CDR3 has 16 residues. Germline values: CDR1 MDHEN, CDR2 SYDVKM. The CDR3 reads CASSLEDGLADYEQYF. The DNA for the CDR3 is TGTGCCAGCAGCCTCGAAGATGGACTAGCGGACTACGAGCAGTACTTC. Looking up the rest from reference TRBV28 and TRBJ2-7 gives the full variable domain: DVKVTQSSRYLVKRTGEKVFLECVQDMDHENMFWYRQDPGLGLRLIYFSYDVKMKEKGDIPEGYSVSREKKERFSLILESASTNQTSMYLCASSLEDGLADYEQYFGPGTRLTVT.

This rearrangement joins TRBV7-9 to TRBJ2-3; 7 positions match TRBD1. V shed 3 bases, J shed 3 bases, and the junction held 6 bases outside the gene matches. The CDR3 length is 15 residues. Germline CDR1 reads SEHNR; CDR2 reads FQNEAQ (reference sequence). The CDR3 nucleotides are TGTGCCAGCAGCTTTCGAGGGGGCGGGACAGATACGCAGTATTTT. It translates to CASSFRGGGTDTQYF.

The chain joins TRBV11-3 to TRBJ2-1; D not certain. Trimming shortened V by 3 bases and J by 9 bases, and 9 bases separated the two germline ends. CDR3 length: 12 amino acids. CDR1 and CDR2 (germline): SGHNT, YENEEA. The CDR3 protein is CASSFSVGEQFF. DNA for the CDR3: TGTGCCAGCAGCTTTTCGGTTGGTGAGCAGTTCTTC.

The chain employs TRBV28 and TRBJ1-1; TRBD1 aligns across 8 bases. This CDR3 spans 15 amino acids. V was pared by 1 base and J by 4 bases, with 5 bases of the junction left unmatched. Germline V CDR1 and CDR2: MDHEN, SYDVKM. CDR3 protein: CASSLYPTGVTEAFF. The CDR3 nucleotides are TGTGCCAGCAGTTTATATCCGACAGGGGTCACTGAAGCTTTCTTT.

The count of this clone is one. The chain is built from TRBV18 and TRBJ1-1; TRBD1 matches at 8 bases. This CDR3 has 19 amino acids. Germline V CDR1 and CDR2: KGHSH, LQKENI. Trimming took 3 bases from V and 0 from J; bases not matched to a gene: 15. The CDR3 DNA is TGTGCCAGCTCACCGCTCATTGCGGGACAGGACAGGATGAACACTGAAGCTTTCTTT. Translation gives CASSPLIAGQDRMNTEAFF.

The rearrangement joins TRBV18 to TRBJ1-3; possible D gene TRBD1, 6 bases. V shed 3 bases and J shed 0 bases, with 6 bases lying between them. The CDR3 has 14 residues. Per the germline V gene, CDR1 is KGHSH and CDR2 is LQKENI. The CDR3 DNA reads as TGTGCCAGCTCACCGGACAGCTCTGGAAACACCATATATTTT. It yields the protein CASSPDSSGNTIYF.

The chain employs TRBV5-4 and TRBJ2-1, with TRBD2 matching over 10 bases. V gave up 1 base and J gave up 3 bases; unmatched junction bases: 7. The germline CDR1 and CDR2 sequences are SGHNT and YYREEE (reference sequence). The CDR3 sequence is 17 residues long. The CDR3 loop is CASSLRAGGRIYNEQFF. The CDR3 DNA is TGTGCCAGCAGCTTGAGAGCGGGGGGGAGGATCTACAATGAGCAGTTCTTC.

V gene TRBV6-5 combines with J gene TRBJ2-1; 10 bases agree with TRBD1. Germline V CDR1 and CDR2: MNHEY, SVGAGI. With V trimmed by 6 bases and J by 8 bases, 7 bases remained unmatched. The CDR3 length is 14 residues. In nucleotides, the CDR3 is TGTGCCAGCAGGCCCCGGACAGGGGGTGATGAGCAGTTCTTC. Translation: CASRPRTGGDEQFF.

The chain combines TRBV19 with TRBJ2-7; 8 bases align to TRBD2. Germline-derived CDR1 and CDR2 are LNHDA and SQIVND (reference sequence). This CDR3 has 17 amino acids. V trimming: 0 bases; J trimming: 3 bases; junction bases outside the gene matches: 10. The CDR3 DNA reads TGTGCCAGTAGTATAGATCTACTAGCGGCTCCCTTCTACGAGCAGTACTTC. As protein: CASSIDLLAAPFYEQYF.

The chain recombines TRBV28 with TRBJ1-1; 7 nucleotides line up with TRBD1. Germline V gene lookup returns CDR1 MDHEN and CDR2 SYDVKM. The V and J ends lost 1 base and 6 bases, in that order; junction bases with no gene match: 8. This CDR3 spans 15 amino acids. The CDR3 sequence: CASSLSQGVWAEAFF. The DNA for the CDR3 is TGTGCCAGCAGTTTATCGCAGGGGGTGTGGGCTGAAGCTTTCTTT.

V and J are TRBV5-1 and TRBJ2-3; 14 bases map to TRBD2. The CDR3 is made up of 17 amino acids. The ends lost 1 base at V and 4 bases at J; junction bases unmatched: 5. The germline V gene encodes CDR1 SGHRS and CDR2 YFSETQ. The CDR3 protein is CASSLMGLAGAPDTQYF. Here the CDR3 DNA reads TGCGCCAGCAGCTTGATGGGACTAGCGGGGGCCCCAGATACGCAGTATTTT.

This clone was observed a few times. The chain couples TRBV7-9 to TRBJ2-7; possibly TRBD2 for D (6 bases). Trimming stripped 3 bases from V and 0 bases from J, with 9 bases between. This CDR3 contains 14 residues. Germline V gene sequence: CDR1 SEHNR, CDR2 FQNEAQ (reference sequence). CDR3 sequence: CASSLGGTSYEQYF. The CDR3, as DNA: TGTGCCAGCAGCTTGGGCGGGACCTCCTACGAGCAGTACTTC.

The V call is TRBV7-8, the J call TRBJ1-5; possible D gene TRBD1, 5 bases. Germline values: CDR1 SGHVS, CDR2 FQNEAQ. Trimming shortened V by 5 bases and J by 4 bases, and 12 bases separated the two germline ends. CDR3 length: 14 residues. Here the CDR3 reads CASSPWRGNQPQHF. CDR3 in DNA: TGTGCCAGCAGCCCCTGGCGGGGGAATCAGCCCCAGCATTTT.

CDR3 DNA sequence: TGTGCCAGCAGTCCCGACAGGCGTTATCAGCCCCAGCATTTT. Translated, it gives CASSPDRRYQPQHF. The chain recombines TRBV6-5 with TRBJ1-5; D may be TRBD1 (6 bases). Between the trimmed V and J ends, which lost 5 bases and 5 bases, there was a span of 13 bases. The CDR3 runs to 14 residues. Germline V lookup: CDR1 MNHEY, CDR2 SVGAGI.

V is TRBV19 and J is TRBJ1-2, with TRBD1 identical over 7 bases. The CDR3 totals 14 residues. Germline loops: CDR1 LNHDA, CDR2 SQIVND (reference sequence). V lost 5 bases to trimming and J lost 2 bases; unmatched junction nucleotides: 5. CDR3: CASSPGQANYGYTF. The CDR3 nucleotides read TGTGCCAGTAGTCCCGGACAGGCCAACTATGGCTACACCTTC.

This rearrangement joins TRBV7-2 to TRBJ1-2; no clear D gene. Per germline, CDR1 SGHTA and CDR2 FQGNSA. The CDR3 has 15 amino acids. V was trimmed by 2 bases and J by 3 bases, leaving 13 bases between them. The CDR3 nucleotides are TGTGCCAGCAGCTTACACGGGTCTACCTACTATGGCTACACCTTC. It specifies CASSLHGSTYYGYTF.

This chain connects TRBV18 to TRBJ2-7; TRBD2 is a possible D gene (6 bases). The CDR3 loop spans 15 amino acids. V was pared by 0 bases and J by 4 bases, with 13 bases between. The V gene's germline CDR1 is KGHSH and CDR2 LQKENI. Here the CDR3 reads CASSPPTRGSYEQYF. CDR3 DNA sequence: TGTGCCAGCTCACCACCGACGCGGGGAAGTTACGAGCAGTACTTC.

The CDR3 spells CASSSPDAGYYEQYF. The CDR3 DNA follows: TGTGCCAGCAGCTCCCCTGACGCAGGGTACTACGAGCAGTACTTC. V is TRBV11-2 and J is TRBJ2-7, with D possibly being TRBD1 (5 bases). Germline-derived CDR1 and CDR2 are SGHAT and FQNNGV. Trimming took off 4 bases at V and 3 bases at J, with 16 bases between the two ends. The CDR3 extends over 15 amino acids. Drawing the rest from reference TRBV11-2 and TRBJ2-7, the complete variable domain is EAGVAQSPRYKIIEKRQSVAFWCNPISGHATLYWYQQILGQGPKLLIQFQNNGVVDDSQLPKDRFSAERLKGVDSTLKIQPAKLEDSAVYLCASSSPDAGYYEQYFGPGTRLTVT.

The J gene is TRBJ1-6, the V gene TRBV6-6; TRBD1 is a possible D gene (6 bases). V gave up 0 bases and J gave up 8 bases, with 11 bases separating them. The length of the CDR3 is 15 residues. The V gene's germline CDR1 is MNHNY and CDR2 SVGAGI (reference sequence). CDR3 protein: CASSYSGAFDSPLHF. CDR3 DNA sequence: TGTGCCAGCAGTTACTCGGGGGCCTTCGATTCACCCCTCCACTTT.